These T cell receptor beta chains were read from a single sample in a study of CD8+CD57+ T cells in acquired aplastic anemia. MiXCR was run by TCRdb on the reads, yielding one entry per CDR3 protein. Of some 210,000 distinct CDR3 sequences in the sample, over 60% are singletons; the top ten hold around 32%. Material: sorted CD4+, CD8+, or CD8+CD57+ T cells (not recorded which) from PBMCs. The receptors originated from a human donor in good health. The CDR3 runs from the conserved cysteine through the conserved F or W. A D gene is named only where the DNA matches it firmly. For some rows the clone size is stated as once, few or many, or as a class when expanded; others skip it.

V	J	size	D	CDR3	DNA
TRBV20-1	TRBJ1-3	many	.	CSARDYLAGNTIYF	TGCAGTGCTAGAGATTACCTGGCTGGAAACACCATATATTTT
TRBV7-6	TRBJ2-7	.	TRBD2	CASSFSGTSASYEQYF	TGTGCCAGCAGCTTCAGCGGGACTAGCGCCTCCTACGAGCAGTACTTC
TRBV29-1	TRBJ2-5	.	TRBD2	CSASISGGAETQYF	TGCAGCGCCAGCATTAGCGGGGGGGCTGAGACCCAGTACTTC
TRBV7-8	TRBJ1-1	.	.	CASSLAAGNTEAFF	TGTGCCAGCAGCTTAGCGGCAGGGAACACTGAAGCTTTCTTT
TRBV24-1	TRBJ1-2	.	.	CATSDSNDRFGYGYTF	TGTGCCACCAGTGACAGTAACGACAGGTTTGGGTATGGCTACACCTTC
TRBV12-3/TRBV12-4	TRBJ1-2	once	TRBD1	CASRPGGRYGYTF	TGTGCCAGCAGACCAGGGGGCCGCTATGGCTACACCTTC
TRBV10-3	TRBJ2-5	.	.	CAISEGREQETQYF	TGTGCCATCAGTGAAGGCAGGGAACAAGAGACCCAGTACTTC
TRBV15	TRBJ2-3	.	.	CATSRDVGDVYTQYF	TGTGCCACCAGCAGAGATGTAGGGGACGTTTATACGCAGTATTTT
TRBV7-3	TRBJ2-5	many	.	CASSSHKEETQYF	TGTGCCAGCAGCTCACACAAGGAAGAGACCCAGTACTTC
TRBV27	TRBJ2-7	.	.	CASSLSPLVPYYEQYF	TGTGCCAGCAGTTTATCCCCCCTCGTTCCCTATTACGAGCAGTACTTC